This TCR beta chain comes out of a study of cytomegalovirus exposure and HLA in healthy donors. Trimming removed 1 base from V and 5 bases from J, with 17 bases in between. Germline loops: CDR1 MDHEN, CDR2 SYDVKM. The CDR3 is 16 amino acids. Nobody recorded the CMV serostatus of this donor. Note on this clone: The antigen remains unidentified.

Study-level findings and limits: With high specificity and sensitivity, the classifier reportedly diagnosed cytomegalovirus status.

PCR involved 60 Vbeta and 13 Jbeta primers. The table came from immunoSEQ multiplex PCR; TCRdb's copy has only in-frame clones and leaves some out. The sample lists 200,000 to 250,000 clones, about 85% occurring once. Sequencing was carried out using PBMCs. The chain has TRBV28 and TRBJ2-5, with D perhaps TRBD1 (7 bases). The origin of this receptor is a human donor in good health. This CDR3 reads CASSLLGGGGRETQYF. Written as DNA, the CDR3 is TGTGCCAGCAGTTTATTAGGCGGAGGGGGCAGGGAGACCCAGTACTTC.